This T cell receptor beta chain comes out of a study of T cells after yellow fever vaccination. Study-wide background: Low-cell-number fractions underwent preparation using SMART-Seq v4 Ultra Low Input. The study, taken as a whole, reports: Of the clonotypes, a small share occurred in both CD4 and CD8 compartments. High-abundance clonotypes from the bulk population could contaminate FACS-sorted repertoires. Most clones from primary vaccination resurfaced after the booster (nearly 97% CD4, 88% CD8).

Germline V lookup: CDR1 LNHDA, CDR2 SQIVND (reference sequence). This CDR3 comprises 15 residues. V was pared by 2 bases and J by 5 bases, with 13 bases between. As for this clonotype: The antigen is undetermined.

TCRdb analysed the 5' RACE reads with MiXCR anew, one entry per CDR3 protein. This table has around 530,000 distinct CDR3 sequences, roughly 17% appearing once. This specimen was PBMCs, taken roughly 5 days after the first yellow fever vaccination. The source is a man aged 18 to 29 who received the YFV17D yellow fever vaccine. The chain links TRBV19 to TRBJ2-1, with D uncertain. CDR3 DNA: TGTGCCAGTAGTATACGACTTTACAAAGACAATGAGCAGTTCTTC. Translated: CASSIRLYKDNEQFF.